Below are 13 T cell receptor beta chains sequenced from a single sample in a study of a mutant IDH1 vaccine in newly diagnosed glioma. Their recognized antigens are unknown. Time point indicated: week 35, safety follow-up. Doses of 300 ug of mutant IDH1 20-mer peptide were given with topical imiquimod. Libraries were prepared by immunoSEQ multiplex PCR; TCRdb keeps only in-frame clonotypes and omits some of them. The sample includes about 42,000 clones, 83% of them seen just once. Material: PBMCs, obtained from a glioma patient whose treatment included an IDH1 peptide vaccine. The receptors here all came from a woman aged 45 to 65 with glioma.

The rearrangement joins TRBV6-1 to TRBJ2-7, with D maybe TRBD1 (5 bases). Germline V CDR1 and CDR2: MNHNS, SASEGT. The CDR3 contains 14 residues. Trimming took off 6 bases at V and 3 bases at J, with 15 bases between the two ends. CDR3 protein: CASRALTEFYEQYF. The CDR3 DNA reads TGTGCCAGCAGGGCCCTGACAGAATTCTACGAGCAGTACTTC.

Written as DNA, the CDR3 is TGTGCCAGTAGTTTTAGACAGGAAAATTCACCCCTCCACTTT. Its protein is CASSFRQENSPLHF. This chain joins TRBV19 and TRBJ1-6; tentatively, D is TRBD1 (6 bases). The CDR3 covers 14 residues. V lost 5 bases and J 7 bases, leaving 12 bases between the germline ends. The V gene's germline CDR1 is LNHDA and CDR2 SQIVND (reference sequence).

The J gene is TRBJ2-2, the V gene TRBV9; 7 bases match TRBD2. This CDR3 spans 15 amino acids. Germline loops: CDR1 SGDLS, CDR2 YYNGEE. The junction had 5 bases not matched to a gene; V was cut back by 0 bases and J by 6 bases. The CDR3 is CASSVEGGTPGELFF. The CDR3 coding sequence is TGTGCCAGCAGCGTAGAGGGAGGGACCCCCGGGGAGCTGTTTTTT.

The CDR3, as DNA: TGCGCCAGCAGCGAGGGGGCAACAGATACGCAGTATTTT. It translates to CASSEGATDTQYF. The V and J genes are TRBV5-1 and TRBJ2-3, with 7 bases aligning to TRBD1. Per germline, CDR1 SGHRS and CDR2 YFSETQ. J gave up 3 bases and V 4 bases, and 2 bases lay outside the gene matches. The CDR3 has 13 residues.

This chain connects TRBV9 to TRBJ1-3; 8 nucleotides match TRBD1. There are 17 residues in the CDR3. The germline V gene encodes CDR1 SGDLS and CDR2 YYNGEE. Trimming cost V 0 bases and J 0 bases; bases outside gene matches: 5. CDR3 amino acids: CASSVGDRSSSGNTIYF. The CDR3 nucleotides read TGTGCCAGCAGCGTAGGGGACAGGAGCTCCTCTGGAAACACCATATATTTT. Drawing the rest from reference TRBV9 and TRBJ1-3, the complete variable domain is DSGVTQTPKHLITATGQRVTLRCSPRSGDLSVYWYQQSLDQGLQFLIQYYNGEERAKGNILERFSAQQFPDLHSELNLSSLELGDSALYFCASSVGDRSSSGNTIYFGEGSWLTVV.

This clone was detected once. The gene calls are TRBV5-1 and TRBJ1-5; 9 positions agree with TRBD1. The CDR3 sequence is 14 residues long. The V gene's germline CDR1 is SGHRS and CDR2 YFSETQ. V shed 4 bases, J shed 4 bases, and the junction held 3 bases outside the gene matches. CDR3 bases: TGCGCCAGCAGCGTCGGACAGGGGAATCAGCCCCAGCATTTT. This codes for CASSVGQGNQPQHF.

V is TRBV5-1 and J is TRBJ1-1; D is unclear. This CDR3 spans 12 amino acids. V lost 5 bases and J lost 1, with 6 bases in between. Germline V gene lookup returns CDR1 SGHRS and CDR2 YFSETQ. CDR3 coding DNA: TGCGCCAGCAGAACGGGGAACACTGAAGCTTTCTTT. Residues: CASRTGNTEAFF.

J is TRBJ2-5 and V is TRBV7-2, with 8 bases that match TRBD2. This CDR3 is built from 14 residues. Trimming removed 5 bases from V and 4 bases from J; junction bases left unmatched: 6. The V gene's germline CDR1 is SGHTA and CDR2 FQGNSA. The CDR3 spells CASSPGLAAETQYF. In nucleotides, the CDR3 is TGTGCCAGCAGCCCCGGACTAGCCGCAGAGACCCAGTACTTC.

This chain uses TRBV2 with TRBJ2-1; perhaps TRBD1 as D (8 bases). Germline V gene data show CDR1 as SNHLY and CDR2 as FYNNEI. The CDR3 spans 17 residues. V was trimmed by 3 bases and J by 7 bases, leaving 22 bases between them. CDR3 nucleotide sequence: TGTGCCAGCAGTGATGGTTGGGGAGCGGGACAGGAAAATGAGCAGTTCTTC. Its translation is CASSDGWGAGQENEQFF.

This rearrangement joins TRBV5-1 to TRBJ1-4; D not resolved. Germline loops: CDR1 SGHRS, CDR2 YFSETQ. The ends were cut back, 0 bases at V and 0 bases at J, with 6 bases in the middle. CDR3 length equals 15 residues. The CDR3 nucleotides read TGCGCCAGCAGCTTGGACTCGGCAACTAATGAAAAACTGTTTTTT. Translated, it gives CASSLDSATNEKLFF.

The chain employs TRBV29-1 and TRBJ2-1; D call uncertain. The CDR3 covers 12 residues. Germline V gives CDR1 SQVTM, CDR2 ANQGSEA. V gave up 5 bases and J gave up 5 bases, with 10 bases separating them. The CDR3 loop is CSVRPTNNEQFF. The CDR3 DNA follows: TGCAGCGTTCGGCCTACAAACAATGAGCAGTTCTTC.

V usage is TRBV7-2 and J usage is TRBJ2-5, with a tentative D call TRBD2 (5 bases). Trimming removed 4 bases at V and 0 bases at J, with 18 bases between. CDR3 length: 17 residues. Per the germline V gene, CDR1 is SGHTA and CDR2 is FQGNSA. The CDR3: CASSSHPRGLYQETQYF. CDR3 DNA: TGTGCCAGCAGCTCCCACCCCCGCGGGCTGTACCAAGAGACCCAGTACTTC.

The V and J genes are TRBV4-1 and TRBJ2-1; TRBD2 matches 10 bases. Per germline, CDR1 MGHRA and CDR2 YSYEKL. V shed 0 bases and J 4 bases; nucleotides not matched to a gene: 6. The CDR3 is made up of 17 amino acids. The CDR3 DNA is TGCGCCAGCAGCCAAGAAGGTAGCGGGGGGTTTTACAATGAGCAGTTCTTC. As protein: CASSQEGSGGFYNEQFF.